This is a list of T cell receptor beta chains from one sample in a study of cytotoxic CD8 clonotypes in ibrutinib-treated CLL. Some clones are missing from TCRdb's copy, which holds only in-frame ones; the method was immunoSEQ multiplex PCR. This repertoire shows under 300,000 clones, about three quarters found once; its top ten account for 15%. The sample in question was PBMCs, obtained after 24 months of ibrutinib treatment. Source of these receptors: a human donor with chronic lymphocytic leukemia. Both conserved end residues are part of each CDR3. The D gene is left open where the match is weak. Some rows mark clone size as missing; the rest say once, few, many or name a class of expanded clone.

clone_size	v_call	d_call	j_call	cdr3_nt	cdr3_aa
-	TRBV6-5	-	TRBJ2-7	TGTGCCAGCAGTTGGTTGGACGCCTCCTACGAGCAGTACTTC	CASSWLDASYEQYF
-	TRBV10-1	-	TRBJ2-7	TGCGCCAGCATAAAATCTAGCAGAACCTACGAGCAGTACTTC	CASIKSSRTYEQYF
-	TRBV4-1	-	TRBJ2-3	TGCGCCAGCAGCCAAGCGCGTAGCGAGGACACAGATACGCAGTATTTT	CASSQARSEDTDTQYF
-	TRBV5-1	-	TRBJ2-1	TGCGCCAGTTCGGGACTCAATGAGCAGTTCTTC	CASSGLNEQFF
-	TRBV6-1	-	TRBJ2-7	-	CASRLSGQGIYEQYF
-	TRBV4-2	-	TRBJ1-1	TGTGCCAGCAGCCAAGATAGTAGGGGAAACACTGAAGCTTTCTTT	CASSQDSRGNTEAFF
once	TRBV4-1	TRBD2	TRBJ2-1	TGCGCCACCTCCCCCCGGGGGACTAGCATAACAAATGAGCAGTTCTTC	CATSPRGTSITNEQFF
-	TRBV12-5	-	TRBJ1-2	TGTGCTAGTGGTTTGGGGACTCATGGCTACACCTTC	CASGLGTHGYTF
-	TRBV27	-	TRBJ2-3	TGTGCCACCGCGGTTAGCGGATACACAGATACGCAGTATTTT	CATAVSGYTDTQYF
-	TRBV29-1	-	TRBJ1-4	TGCAGCGTTGAAGATCACGAGGCCGGTGAAAAACTGTTTTTT	CSVEDHEAGEKLFF